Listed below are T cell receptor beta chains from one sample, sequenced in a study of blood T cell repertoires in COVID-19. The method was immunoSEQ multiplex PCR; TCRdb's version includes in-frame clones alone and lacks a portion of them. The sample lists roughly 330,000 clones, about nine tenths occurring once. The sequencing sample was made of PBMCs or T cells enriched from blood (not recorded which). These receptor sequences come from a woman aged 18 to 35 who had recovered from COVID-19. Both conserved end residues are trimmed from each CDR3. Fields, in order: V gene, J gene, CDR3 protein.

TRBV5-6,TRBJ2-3,ASSQGLAGAGDTQY
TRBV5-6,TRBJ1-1,ASSMGQGTTEAF
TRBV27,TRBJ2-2,ASSSTSGGGLSGELF
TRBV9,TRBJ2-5,ASSVGTGGRQETQY
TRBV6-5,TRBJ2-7,ASSYPGQHSEQY
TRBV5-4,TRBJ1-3,ASSGDNGNTIY
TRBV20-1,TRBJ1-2,SASTGQGSYGYT
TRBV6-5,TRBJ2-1,ASSYTGGSYNEQF
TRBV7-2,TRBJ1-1,ASSLAAGLGTEAF
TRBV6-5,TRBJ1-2,ASSYSAEDNYGYT
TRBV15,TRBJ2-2,ATRKAGGANTGELF
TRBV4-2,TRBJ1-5,ASSHDTGGNQPQH
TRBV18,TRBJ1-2,ASSPMQGRKDGYT
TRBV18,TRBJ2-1,ASSPGQDNEQF
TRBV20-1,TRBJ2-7,SASGAFLYYEQY
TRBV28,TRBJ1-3,ASRNNGQGGRNTIY
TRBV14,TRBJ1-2,ASSPDIYGYT
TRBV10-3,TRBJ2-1,AISEGLAGDNEQF
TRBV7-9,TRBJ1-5,ASSQTGGWEPQH
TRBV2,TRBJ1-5,ASDGQGNQPQH
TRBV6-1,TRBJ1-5,ASSEMGATQPQH
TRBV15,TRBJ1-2,ATSRDQIGGGYT
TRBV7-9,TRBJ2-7,ASSLALRSGRSYEQY
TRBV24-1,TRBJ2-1,ATSDPRWSGRYNEQF
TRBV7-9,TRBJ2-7,ASSFPGGPYEQY
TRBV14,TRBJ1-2,ASSQDVGGRGYT